One sample yielded the 11 T cell receptor beta chains listed below, sequenced in a study of early T cells in non-severe SARS-CoV-2 infection. TCRdb called the 5' RACE reads again in MiXCR, with one record for every CDR3 protein. The sample has 55,000 to 65,000 distinct CDR3 sequences, around 9% seen once; the top ten hold 17%. Sequences were obtained from whole blood. These receptors all stem from an adult who was a healthcare worker with PCR-confirmed SARS-CoV-2 infection or an uninfected control (not recorded which).

This clonotype was counted between two and nine times. This chain uses TRBV24-1 with TRBJ2-1; possibly TRBD2 for D (6 bases). This CDR3 has 15 residues. Germline values: CDR1 KGHDR, CDR2 SFDVKD. V lost 4 bases to trimming and J lost 9 bases, with 18 bases between them. CDR3: CATSDRTTRISEQFF. The CDR3 DNA follows: TGTGCCACCAGTGACCGGACTACCCGCATTTCTGAGCAGTTCTTC.

This clonotype was observed a handful of times. This chain links TRBV28 with TRBJ2-7, with a possible D match to TRBD2 (6 bases). The V end was cut by 2 bases, the J end by 5 bases, with 16 bases between. Germline CDR1 MDHEN, CDR2 SYDVKM. There are 15 residues in the CDR3. CDR3 DNA: TGTGCCAGCAGTTTAAAGGGACTCCCTTCCCACGAGCAGTACTTC. Amino acid sequence: CASSLKGLPSHEQYF.

This clonotype was seen repeatedly, ten times or more. The gene calls are TRBV6-2 or TRBV6-3 and TRBJ2-4, with TRBD2 identical over 12 bases. The V and J ends lost 6 bases and 4 bases, in that order; junction bases with no gene match: 13. Germline loops: CDR1 MNHEY, CDR2 SVGEGT. This CDR3 region has 18 residues. The CDR3 spells CASSTASPGTSGKNIQYF. Here the CDR3 DNA reads TGTGCCAGCAGCACAGCTTCCCCCGGGACTAGCGGGAAAAACATTCAGTACTTC.

This clonotype was seen repeatedly, ten times or more. V and J are TRBV29-1 and TRBJ1-1, with TRBD1 matching over 9 bases. The germline CDR1 and CDR2 sequences are SQVTM and ANQGSEA. The CDR3 has 14 residues. V was pared by 4 bases and J by 1 base, with 4 bases of the junction left unmatched. This CDR3 is CSVAADRGNTEAFF. The DNA for the CDR3 is TGCAGCGTTGCCGCGGACAGGGGGAACACTGAAGCTTTCTTT.

This clonotype was detected only a few times. The chain couples TRBV6-2 or TRBV6-3 to TRBJ1-5; 7 positions match TRBD1. Germline V gene sequence: CDR1 MNHEY, CDR2 SVGEGT. The CDR3 is made up of 14 amino acids. V was clipped by 6 bases and J by 7 bases; unmatched bases: 9. The CDR3 protein is CASRPTGVPQPQHF. CDR3 bases: TGTGCCAGCAGACCTACAGGGGTCCCCCAGCCCCAGCATTTT.

This clonotype appeared many times. The CDR3 here is CASSTGTSGTTTSTDTQYF. DNA for the CDR3: TGTGCCAGCAGCACCGGGACTAGCGGTACGACAACTTCTACAGATACGCAGTATTTT. The chain recombines TRBV12-3 or TRBV12-4 with TRBJ2-3; 11 bases are shared with TRBD2. The junction had 17 bases not matched to a gene; V was cut back by 6 bases and J by 3 bases. This CDR3 contains 19 residues.

This clonotype showed up just a few times. This chain links TRBV19 with TRBJ2-7, with a weak D call TRBD1 (6 bases). The germline V and J ends were trimmed by 5 bases and 2 bases, with 16 bases remaining between them. The CDR3 is made up of 15 amino acids. The germline CDR1 and CDR2 sequences are LNHDA and SQIVND (reference sequence). In nucleotides, the CDR3 is TGTGCCAGTAGTTGGGAGACAGGAGACCCCTACGAGCAGTACTTC. This codes for CASSWETGDPYEQYF.

This chain uses TRBV12-3 or TRBV12-4 with TRBJ1-4, with unresolved D. V lost 7 bases and J lost 5, with 14 bases in between. The CDR3 extends over 14 amino acids. The CDR3 is CASIGERVNEKLFF. CDR3 bases: TGTGCCAGCATTGGGGAGAGGGTCAATGAAAAACTGTTTTTT.

This clonotype was seen repeatedly, ten times or more. The V gene is TRBV11-2, the J gene TRBJ1-6; TRBD1 matches 7 bases. The V and J ends lost 5 bases and 9 bases, in that order; junction bases with no gene match: 10. This CDR3 has 15 amino acids. The V gene's germline CDR1 is SGHAT and CDR2 FQNNGV. In DNA form, the CDR3 reads TGTGCCAGCAGCACTCAGACAGGGAGGACTTCACCCCTCCACTTT. Its translation is CASSTQTGRTSPLHF.

This clonotype was recorded many times. The genes are TRBV28 and TRBJ2-1, with a tentative D call TRBD1 (5 bases). In germline, CDR1 is MDHEN, CDR2 SYDVKM. V shed 2 bases and J shed 8 bases, with 13 bases lying between them. The CDR3 spans 14 residues. CDR3 bases: TGTGCCAGCAGTTTAATCCAGGGCCACCATGAGCAGTTCTTC. It is translated as CASSLIQGHHEQFF.

Turning to this clonotype: One junction end does not reproduce the germline sequence, and a read error may be involved. The chain's CDR3 is CASSYSPGTGELFF. CDR3 DNA: TGCGCCAGCAGTTACTCCCCAGGGACCGGGGAGCTGTTTTTT. The chain employs TRBV6-5 and TRBJ2-2; possibly TRBD1 for D (5 bases). Germline V gene data show CDR1 as MNHEY and CDR2 as SVGAGI. The CDR3 extends over 14 amino acids.